This T cell receptor beta chain was obtained from a study of blood T cell dynamics during melanoma immunotherapy. Profiled with immunoSEQ multiplex PCR; TCRdb holds only in-frame clones, not every one. The sample records 3,500 to 5,000 clones, around 96% being singletons. The CDR3 covers 13 residues. V dropped 1 base and J dropped 6 bases, with 6 bases sitting between them. Germline values: CDR1 SGHDN, CDR2 FVKESK. Time point given: pre-treatment baseline. V usage is TRBV14 and J usage is TRBJ2-2; D is undetermined. The TCR sequence derives from a human donor with melanoma. The sequencing here drew on effector memory CD8+ T cells from blood, taken from a patient treated with checkpoint blockade. The CDR3 reads CASSQVRPGELFF. The DNA for the CDR3 is TGTGCCAGCAGCCAAGTTCGACCCGGGGAGCTGTTTTTT.